This T cell receptor beta chain comes out of a study of T cell changes during pregnancy in multiple sclerosis (dated 2019 in TCRdb). Regarding the complete study: The study examined how the T cell repertoire changed over the course of pregnancy in women with multiple sclerosis.

Taken from cysteine to phenylalanine, the CDR3 has 16 residues. Only the CDR3 DNA stays, 48 bases, in frame from base 1. From the germline V gene, CDR1 is LGHNA and CDR2 is YNFKEQ. V ends up 3 bases short and J 10 bases short, with an unmatched junction base count of 9. To note about this clone: Its antigen is unknown. Base qualities are not provided; no much larger clone lies one nucleotide away.

Library preparation employed the immunoSEQ multiplex PCR assay. This is the immuneACCESS table as TCRdb keeps it, with only in-frame sequences that have V and J called. A part of the clones is gone; compared with another copy, unresolved V genes explain less than half, and the rest is unexplained. The sample includes over 85,000 clones, with about nine tenths observed a single time. Around 0.76% of the sample goes to the ten largest clones. The clonotype comes from a female donor in good health, enrolled as a control in a pregnancy study. The chain uses TRBV4-2 and TRBJ1-6, and 10 bases in between align with TRBD1. The sample consisted of peripheral blood, taken in the second trimester of pregnancy. The CDR3 in this case is CASSHPTGGVGSPLHF. The DNA sequence follows: TGTGCCAGCAGCCACCCGACAGGGGGCGTAGGGTCACCCCTCCACTTT.